This T cell receptor beta chain appears in the sequencing data of a study of patients and donors after allogeneic stem cell transplantation. Trimming left V 3 bases short and J 8 bases short, with 11 bases between. The CDR3 length is 13 residues. Germline V CDR1 and CDR2: SEHNR, FQNEAQ (reference sequence). TCRdb called the RT-PCR reads again in MiXCR, with one record for every CDR3 protein. The table records roughly 880,000 distinct CDR3 sequences, more than 15% of them present only once. Sequences were obtained from blood, either unsorted or a sorted T cell fraction (not recorded which). The sequence derives from a human donor who was either an allogeneic HSCT recipient or a stem cell or donor lymphocyte infusion donor (not recorded which). It is not recorded whose cells these are; they may come from a transplant donor. V gene TRBV7-9 combines with J gene TRBJ2-1; no clear D gene. The CDR3 reads CASSFWASYEQFF. The CDR3 coding sequence is TGTGCCAGCAGCTTTTGGGCTAGTTATGAGCAGTTCTTC.